The 5 T cell receptor beta chains below all came from one sample that was sequenced in a study of post-analysis software for immune sequencing data. Study-wide findings and caveats: TRBV5-6, TRBV5-1 and TRBV20-1 belonged to a set of roughly 5 TRBV segments that were more frequent in patients than controls.

The TCR beta cDNA libraries carried unique molecular identifiers. One entry per CDR3 protein results from TCRdb running MiXCR on the PCR reads. The repertoire has roughly 430,000 distinct CDR3 sequences, less than 40% of them found once; the top ten carry roughly 8.2%. Their recognized antigens are unknown. The sequencing input was blood. The origin of the receptors is a girl aged 2 to 9 with multiple sclerosis.

In DNA form, the CDR3 reads TGCAGCGTTGGGGGGGCTGGGGCCAACGTCCTGACTTTC. It is translated as CSVGGAGANVLTF. The rearrangement links TRBV29-1 to TRBJ2-6; a possible D gene is TRBD2 (6 bases). CDR1 and CDR2 (germline): SQVTM, ANQGSEA. This CDR3 spans 13 amino acids. V was trimmed by 4 bases and J by 2 bases, leaving 6 bases between them.

CDR3 sequence reads: CSFSTRPGEQFF. For the CDR3, the DNA is TGCAGCTTCTCGACTCGCCCCGGGGAGCAGTTCTTC. The chain joins TRBV29-1 to TRBJ2-1, with no clear D. Trimming pared 8 bases from V and 10 bases from J, leaving 18 bases between. CDR3 length: 12 amino acids. Germline assignment: CDR1 SQVTM and CDR2 ANQGSEA.

This chain uses TRBV28 with TRBJ1-4; possibly TRBD1 for D (5 bases). The germline gives CDR1 MDHEN, CDR2 SYDVKM. The CDR3 is 17 residues long. V lost 3 bases and J lost 3, with 17 bases in between. The CDR3 protein is CASSFRAGLTANEKLFF. The CDR3 bases are TGTGCCAGCAGTTTTAGGGCAGGGCTCACCGCTAATGAAAAACTGTTTTTT. The full variable domain, with the rest looked up from reference TRBV28 and TRBJ1-4, is DVKVTQSSRYLVKRTGEKVFLECVQDMDHENMFWYRQDPGLGLRLIYFSYDVKMKEKGDIPEGYSVSREKKERFSLILESASTNQTSMYLCASSFRAGLTANEKLFFGSGTQLSVL.

This chain uses TRBV12-3 or TRBV12-4 with TRBJ2-7; maybe TRBD1 (7 bases). Deletions cut 2 bases from V and 3 bases from J, with 17 bases between. The CDR3 consists of 16 residues. CDR3 bases: TGTGCCAGCAGTTTATCGTCAGGGGGGAAGGTCTACGAGCAGTACTTC. Translating it yields CASSLSSGGKVYEQYF.

The V and J genes are TRBV7-3 and TRBJ2-1; D call uncertain. Germline V lookup: CDR1 SGHTA, CDR2 FQGTGA. CDR3 length: 12 residues. V shed 5 bases and J shed 7 bases, with 9 bases lying between them. The CDR3 loop is CASSRFTNEQFF. Here the CDR3 DNA reads TGTGCCAGCAGCCGCTTTACGAATGAGCAGTTCTTC.